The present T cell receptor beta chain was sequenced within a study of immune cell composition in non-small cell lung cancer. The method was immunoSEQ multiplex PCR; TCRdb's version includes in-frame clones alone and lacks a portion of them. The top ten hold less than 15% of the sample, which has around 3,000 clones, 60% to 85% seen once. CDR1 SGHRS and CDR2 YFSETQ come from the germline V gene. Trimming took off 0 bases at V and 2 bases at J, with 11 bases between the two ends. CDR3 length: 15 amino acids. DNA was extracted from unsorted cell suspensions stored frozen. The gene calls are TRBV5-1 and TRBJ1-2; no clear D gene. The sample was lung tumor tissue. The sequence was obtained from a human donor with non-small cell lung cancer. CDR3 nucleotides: TGCGCCAGCAGCTTGGAAGAGTTCGTAAACTATGGCTACACCTTC. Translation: CASSLEEFVNYGYTF. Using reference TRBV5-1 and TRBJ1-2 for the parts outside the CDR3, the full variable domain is KAGVTQTPRYLIKTRGQQVTLSCSPISGHRSVSWYQQTPGQGLQFLFEYFSETQRNKGNFPGRFSGRQFSNSRSEMNVSTLELGDSALYLCASSLEEFVNYGYTFGSGTRLTVV.